What follows are 27 T cell receptor beta chains derived from one specimen sequenced in a study of blood T cell repertoires in COVID-19. This table comes from immunoSEQ multiplex PCR, and its TCRdb copy is limited to in-frame clones, with some not included. The sample includes about 390,000 clones, about 89% of them seen just once. The sample taken for sequencing was peripheral blood. These receptors were collected from a woman aged 60-70 years with COVID-19, enrolled during active disease.

The rearrangement links TRBV6-1 to TRBJ1-2, with D uncertain. Germline assignment: CDR1 MNHNS and CDR2 SASEGT. Trimming pared 2 bases from V and 3 bases from J, leaving 13 bases between. This CDR3 is 15 amino acids long. The CDR3 DNA reads TGTGCCAGCAGTGAATTCCCTCGGGTGGACTATGGCTACACCTTC. Protein sequence: CASSEFPRVDYGYTF.

The genes are TRBV11-2 and TRBJ2-4; 7 bases match TRBD1. The CDR3 is 19 amino acids. The junction had 15 bases not matched to a gene; V was cut back by 3 bases and J by 1 base. Germline V gene lookup returns CDR1 SGHAT and CDR2 FQNNGV. CDR3 sequence: CASSFSFVDRFEAKNIQYF. In nucleotides, the CDR3 is TGTGCCAGCAGCTTCTCCTTCGTGGACAGGTTTGAGGCCAAAAACATTCAGTACTTC.

The chain recombines TRBV19 with TRBJ2-3, with a weak D call TRBD2 (5 bases). Trimming cost V 0 bases and J 1 base, with 11 bases left between them. The V gene's germline CDR1 is LNHDA and CDR2 SQIVND (reference sequence). CDR3 length: 16 amino acids. In nucleotides, the CDR3 is TGTGCCAGTAGTATAGACCATAGCGTGGGCACAGATACGCAGTATTTT. Translation: CASSIDHSVGTDTQYF.

V is TRBV11-3 and J is TRBJ2-7; 11 bases fit TRBD2. CDR3 length: 16 residues. J was trimmed by 3 bases and V by 2 bases; bases with no gene match: 6. Per the germline V gene, CDR1 is SGHNT and CDR2 is YENEEA. CDR3 bases: TGTGCCAGCAGCTTAAGTAGCGGGGGGGAGAACTACGAGCAGTACTTC. It encodes CASSLSSGGENYEQYF.

With respect to this clone: Other DNA sequences within the sample encode an identical CDR3. The chain employs TRBV3-1 (or the pseudogene TRBV3-2) and TRBJ2-1; D not resolved. Trimming took 2 bases from V and 4 from J, leaving 3 bases between them. CDR3 length equals 12 residues. The germline gives CDR1 LGHDT, CDR2 YNNKEL (reference sequence). The CDR3 loop is CASSQSYNEQFF. The CDR3 DNA reads as TGTGCCAGCAGCCAATCGTACAATGAGCAGTTCTTC.

The chain has TRBV3-1 (or the pseudogene TRBV3-2) and TRBJ1-2, with 11 bases aligning to TRBD1. The V gene's germline CDR1 is LGHDT and CDR2 YNNKEL (reference sequence). This CDR3 has 15 amino acids. After removal of 3 bases from V and 5 bases from J, the junction contained 5 bases not matched to a gene. CDR3 region: CASSHGTGGNYGYTF. Here the CDR3 DNA reads TGTGCCAGCAGCCACGGGACAGGGGGAAATTATGGCTACACCTTC.

CDR3 loop: CAWTRQALSVLTF. For the CDR3, the DNA is TGTGCCTGGACAAGACAGGCGCTAAGTGTCCTGACTTTC. V and J are TRBV30 and TRBJ2-6; tentatively, D is TRBD1 (6 bases). This CDR3 contains 13 residues. The germline CDR1 and CDR2 sequences are GTSNPN and SVGIG (reference sequence). Trimming took 4 bases from V and 13 from J, leaving 17 bases between them.

The rearrangement uses TRBV10-3 and TRBJ1-2; 9 nucleotides match TRBD1. The germline CDR1 and CDR2 sequences are ENHRY and SYGVKD. The V gene end was trimmed by 2 bases and the J gene end by 4 bases; junction bases not matched to a gene: 8. The CDR3 runs to 16 residues. The CDR3: CAISEPRTGEGYGYTF. As DNA, the CDR3 is TGTGCCATCAGTGAGCCTAGGACAGGGGAGGGCTATGGCTACACCTTC.

The chain recombines TRBV7-9 with TRBJ1-4; TRBD1 aligns across 8 bases. This CDR3 comprises 17 residues. Trimming removed 5 bases from V and 5 bases from J; junction bases left unmatched: 13. Germline V gene lookup returns CDR1 SEHNR and CDR2 FQNEAQ (reference sequence). CDR3 nucleotide sequence: TGTGCCAGCAGCCGCGGACAGGGAGGTCGACGGAATGAAAAACTGTTTTTT. This translates into CASSRGQGGRRNEKLFF. The variable domain in full, with the rest retrieved from reference TRBV7-9 and TRBJ1-4, is DTGVSQNPRHKITKRGQNVTFRCDPISEHNRLYWYRQTLGQGPEFLTYFQNEAQLEKSRLLSDRFSAERPKGSFSTLEIQRTEQGDSAMYLCASSRGQGGRRNEKLFFGSGTQLSVL.

The rearrangement links TRBV5-5 to TRBJ2-1, with a possible D match to TRBD1 (5 bases). The V end was cut by 1 base, the J end by 9 bases, with 11 bases between. Germline CDR1 and CDR2: SGHKS and YYEKEE (reference sequence). The CDR3 consists of 13 residues. The CDR3 sequence: CASSLQGTSEQFF. DNA for the CDR3: TGTGCCAGCAGCTTGCAGGGTACCAGTGAGCAGTTCTTC.

The V gene is TRBV4-1, the J gene TRBJ1-3; 8 bases are shared with TRBD1. The CDR3 runs 17 residues. Unmatched junction bases numbered 10, after V lost 4 bases and J lost 2 bases. Germline V gene sequence: CDR1 MGHRA, CDR2 YSYEKL. CDR3 amino acids: CASSPDRGRGAGNTIYF. CDR3 in DNA: TGCGCCAGCAGCCCAGACAGGGGTAGGGGAGCTGGAAACACCATATATTTT.

The chain is built from TRBV18 and TRBJ2-3; 9 nucleotides line up with TRBD1. The CDR3 is made up of 15 amino acids. Germline loops: CDR1 KGHSH, CDR2 LQKENI. With 8 bases clipped from V and 4 bases from J, the junction kept 10 bases outside the gene matches. The CDR3 here is CASSLQGASADTQYF. CDR3 in DNA: TGTGCCAGCAGCCTACAGGGGGCATCCGCAGATACGCAGTATTTT. The variable domain in full, with the rest retrieved from reference TRBV18 and TRBJ2-3, is NAGVMQNPRHLVRRRGQEARLRCSPMKGHSHVYWYRQLPEEGLKFMVYLQKENIIDESGMPKERFSAEFPKEGPSILRIQQVVRGDSAAYFCASSLQGASADTQYFGPGTRLTVL.

This chain joins TRBV5-1 and TRBJ2-3; weak D call: TRBD1 (6 bases). V lost 7 bases, J lost 3 bases, and 18 bases lay in between. Germline CDR1 SGHRS, CDR2 YFSETQ. This CDR3 has 15 residues. CDR3 region: CASSRQGWGTDTQYF. The CDR3 nucleotides are TGCGCCAGCTCCCGCCAGGGGTGGGGGACAGATACGCAGTATTTT.

The rearrangement uses TRBV5-4 and TRBJ2-1; 7 bases match TRBD1. The CDR3 has 16 residues. Germline V gene sequence: CDR1 SGHNT, CDR2 YYREEE (reference sequence). J was trimmed by 1 base and V by 4 bases; bases with no gene match: 8. The CDR3 DNA is TGTGCCAGCAGCGCACGACAGGGCCCTTCCTACAATGAGCAGTTCTTC. It encodes CASSARQGPSYNEQFF.

The genes are TRBV6-5 and TRBJ2-1; weak D call: TRBD2 (5 bases). This CDR3 is 15 amino acids long. Germline V gene data show CDR1 as MNHEY and CDR2 as SVGAGI. Trimming took 5 bases from V and 4 from J, leaving 15 bases between them. CDR3 nucleotide sequence: TGTGCCAGCAGTCTCCGGGGTATATCTTACAATGAGCAGTTCTTC. Encoded protein: CASSLRGISYNEQFF.

The chain links TRBV5-4 to TRBJ2-7, with 7 bases aligning to TRBD1. Germline V gene lookup returns CDR1 SGHNT and CDR2 YYREEE (reference sequence). The CDR3 spans 15 residues. The ends lost 5 bases at V and 0 bases at J; junction bases unmatched: 8. CDR3 bases: TGTGCCAGCAGTTACGGGACAGCCGTCTCCTACGAGCAGTACTTC. Amino acid sequence: CASSYGTAVSYEQYF.

This clone came up once. The V gene is TRBV7-9, the J gene TRBJ2-5; possible D gene TRBD1, 6 bases. The germline V gene encodes CDR1 SEHNR and CDR2 FQNEAQ (reference sequence). The CDR3 is made up of 15 amino acids. Trimming pared 5 bases from V and 3 bases from J, leaving 16 bases between. CDR3 in amino acids: CASSRTGTKKETQYF. The CDR3 coding sequence is TGTGCCAGCAGCCGGACCGGGACAAAGAAAGAGACCCAGTACTTC. The full variable domain, completed using reference TRBV7-9 and TRBJ2-5, is DTGVSQNPRHKITKRGQNVTFRCDPISEHNRLYWYRQTLGQGPEFLTYFQNEAQLEKSRLLSDRFSAERPKGSFSTLEIQRTEQGDSAMYLCASSRTGTKKETQYFGPGTRLLVL.

CDR3 region: CASSQGPRPFSGANVLTF. The CDR3 DNA follows: TGTGCCAGCAGCCAAGGCCCCAGGCCGTTCTCTGGGGCCAACGTCCTGACTTTC. This chain connects TRBV3-1 (or the pseudogene TRBV3-2) to TRBJ2-6, with unresolved D. V was pared by 1 base and J by 0 bases, with 13 bases between. This CDR3 contains 18 residues. Germline CDR1 is LGHDT and CDR2 is YNNKEL (reference sequence).

The chain has TRBV3-1 (or the pseudogene TRBV3-2) and TRBJ2-7; 11 nucleotides align to TRBD1. The CDR3 runs 15 residues. Germline V gene sequence: CDR1 LGHDT, CDR2 YNNKEL (reference sequence). Trimming removed 6 bases from V and 4 bases from J; junction bases left unmatched: 8. The CDR3 spells CASRGGTGGVYEQYF. Written as DNA, the CDR3 is TGTGCCAGCAGGGGAGGGACAGGGGGGGTTTACGAGCAGTACTTC.

This rearrangement joins TRBV29-1 to TRBJ1-1, with unresolved D. CDR1 and CDR2 from the germline V gene are SQVTM and ANQGSEA. The V end was cut by 6 bases, the J end by 1 base, with 9 bases between. The CDR3 has 12 residues. The CDR3 DNA follows: TGCAGCGTCTGGGCCTCGAACACTGAAGCTTTCTTT. Protein sequence: CSVWASNTEAFF.

This chain links TRBV2 with TRBJ1-5, with D perhaps matching TRBD1 (5 bases). Trimming removed 2 bases from V and 5 bases from J, with 10 bases in between. Germline assignment: CDR1 SNHLY and CDR2 FYNNEI. The CDR3 extends over 14 amino acids. The CDR3 sequence: CASSEMVTDQPQHF. The CDR3 coding sequence is TGTGCCAGCAGTGAAATGGTGACAGATCAGCCCCAGCATTTT.

The chain links TRBV6-1 to TRBJ1-5; 8 nucleotides line up with TRBD1. The CDR3 spans 15 residues. Germline assignment: CDR1 MNHNS and CDR2 SASEGT. V was pared by 3 bases and J by 6 bases, with 7 bases of the junction left unmatched. The CDR3 loop reads CASSDRGQGAQPQHF. The CDR3 region has the DNA TGTGCCAGCAGTGACCGTGGACAGGGTGCTCAGCCCCAGCATTTT.

The chain combines TRBV2 with TRBJ1-6; no definite D call. The CDR3 covers 14 residues. Germline CDR1 and CDR2: SNHLY and FYNNEI. The V and J ends lost 6 bases and 6 bases respectively, with 12 bases between them. The CDR3 sequence: CASRFSEGNSPLHF. The CDR3 bases are TGTGCCAGCAGATTCTCCGAGGGTAATTCACCCCTCCACTTT.

This sequence joins TRBV9 and TRBJ2-6; TRBD1 matches at 8 bases. Looked up from germline, CDR1 is SGDLS and CDR2 is YYNGEE. J gave up 9 bases and V 6 bases, and 5 bases lay outside the gene matches. CDR3 length: 13 amino acids. The CDR3 sequence is CASTGDRSNVLTF. CDR3 coding DNA: TGTGCCAGCACCGGGGACAGGAGCAACGTCCTGACTTTC.

This rearrangement joins TRBV7-3 to TRBJ2-7; TRBD2 aligns across 7 bases. V was pared by 2 bases and J by 6 bases, with 10 bases of the junction left unmatched. Germline V gene data show CDR1 as SGHTA and CDR2 as FQGTGA. The CDR3 is 15 amino acids. The CDR3 sequence: CASSLGTAGEREQYF. The CDR3 DNA is TGTGCCAGCAGCTTAGGAACGGCGGGGGAGCGCGAGCAGTACTTC.

The chain couples TRBV11-2 to TRBJ2-7, with TRBD1 as a possible D gene (6 bases). Germline V gene data show CDR1 as SGHAT and CDR2 as FQNNGV. This CDR3 is built from 17 residues. Trimming stripped 1 base from V and 2 bases from J, with 18 bases between. In DNA form, the CDR3 reads TGTGCCAGCAGCTTAGCATTGGCAGGGGCCAAAGCCTACGAGCAGTACTTC. It encodes CASSLALAGAKAYEQYF.

The chain employs TRBV6-4 and TRBJ2-2; a weak D match, TRBD1 (6 bases). Trimming pared 4 bases from V and 5 bases from J, leaving 17 bases between. Germline CDR1 reads MRHNA; CDR2 reads SNTAGT. The CDR3 totals 16 residues. The CDR3 nucleotides read TGTGCCAGCAGTGCCGTTACAGGGACGGGGACCGGGGAGCTGTTTTTT. Translating gives CASSAVTGTGTGELFF.